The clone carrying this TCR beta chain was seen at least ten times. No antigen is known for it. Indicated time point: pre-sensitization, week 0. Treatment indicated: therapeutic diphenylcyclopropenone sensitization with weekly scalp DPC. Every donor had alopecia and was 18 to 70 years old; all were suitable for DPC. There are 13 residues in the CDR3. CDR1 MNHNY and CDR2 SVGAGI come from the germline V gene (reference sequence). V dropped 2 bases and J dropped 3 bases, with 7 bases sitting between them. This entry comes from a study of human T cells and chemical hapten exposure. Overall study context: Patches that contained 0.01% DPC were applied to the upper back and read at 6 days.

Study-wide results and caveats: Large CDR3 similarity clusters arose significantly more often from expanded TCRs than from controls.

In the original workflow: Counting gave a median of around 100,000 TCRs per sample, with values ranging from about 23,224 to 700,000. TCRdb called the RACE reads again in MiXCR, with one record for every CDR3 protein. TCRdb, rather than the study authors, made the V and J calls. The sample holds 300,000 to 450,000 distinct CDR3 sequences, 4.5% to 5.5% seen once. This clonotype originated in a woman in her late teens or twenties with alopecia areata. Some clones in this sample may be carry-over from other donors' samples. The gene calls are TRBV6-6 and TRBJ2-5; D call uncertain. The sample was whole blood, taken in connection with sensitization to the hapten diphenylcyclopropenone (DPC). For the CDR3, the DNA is TGTGCCAGCAGTTACCAACCCGAAGAGACCCAGTACTTC. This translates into CASSYQPEETQYF.